The 30 T cell receptor beta chains below were found in one sample sequenced in a study of shared clonotypes between healthy human individuals. Using immunoSEQ multiplex PCR, the repertoire was profiled, and TCRdb retains in-frame clones only, with some absent. The sample gives roughly 2 million clones, 85% to 95% of which show up once; 0.1% to 0.15% is in the top ten. The sample consisted of naive CD4+ T cells sorted from blood. The subset: CD45RA+ positively selected. Receptor source: a man younger than 35 in good health.

This clone has just a few counts. J is TRBJ2-1 and V is TRBV7-9, with D possibly matching TRBD2 (5 bases). The V end was cut by 2 bases, the J end by 7 bases, with 9 bases between. CDR3 length: 13 residues. Germline loops: CDR1 SEHNR, CDR2 FQNEAQ (reference sequence). The CDR3 region is CASSLMSGNEQFF. DNA for the CDR3: TGTGCCAGCAGCTTAATGTCGGGAAATGAGCAGTTCTTC.

This clone came up once. J is TRBJ2-7 and V is TRBV7-9; TRBD2 matches at 7 bases. This CDR3 comprises 14 residues. Germline trimming cut 1 base from V and 4 bases from J; bases unmatched to any gene: 4. The V gene's germline CDR1 is SEHNR and CDR2 FQNEAQ (reference sequence). The CDR3 is CASSLGGSVYEQYF. The CDR3 DNA sequence: TGTGCCAGCAGCTTAGGCGGGAGTGTTTACGAGCAGTACTTC.

The J gene is TRBJ1-6, the V gene TRBV5-6; the match to TRBD1 covers 7 bases. Germline V gene lookup returns CDR1 SGHDT and CDR2 YYEEEE. Trimming removed 0 bases from V and 6 bases from J; junction bases left unmatched: 3. This CDR3 is 15 amino acids long. The CDR3, as DNA: TGTGCCAGCAGCTTGGCCCAGGGGGTTAATTCACCCCTCCACTTT. Protein product: CASSLAQGVNSPLHF.

This clone came up once. This chain connects TRBV28 to TRBJ1-6, with D unclear. Germline V gene lookup returns CDR1 MDHEN and CDR2 SYDVKM. V lost 10 bases and J lost 7, with 11 bases in between. CDR3 length: 12 residues. For the CDR3, the DNA is TGTGCCACCTTCGAAAGGAATTCACCCCTCCACTTT. It encodes CATFERNSPLHF.

V is TRBV6-5 and J is TRBJ2-3; 8 positions agree with TRBD2. The CDR3 is 14 amino acids. The germline V gene has CDR1 MNHEY and CDR2 SVGAGI. Trimming cost V 6 bases and J 1 base; bases outside gene matches: 3. CDR3 in amino acids: CASRSGGRTDTQYF. CDR3 DNA sequence: TGTGCCAGCAGGAGCGGGGGTCGCACAGATACGCAGTATTTT.

The chain combines TRBV4-1 with TRBJ2-7; 11 nucleotides align to TRBD1. The germline V gene has CDR1 MGHRA and CDR2 YSYEKL. V lost 2 bases to trimming and J lost 1 base; unmatched junction nucleotides: 1. The CDR3 is 15 residues long. CDR3 bases: TGCGCCAGCAGCCAACGGGACAGGGGGTCCTACGAGCAGTACTTC. Residues: CASSQRDRGSYEQYF.

The chain couples TRBV19 to TRBJ2-3; a possible D gene is TRBD2 (5 bases). Trimming pared 3 bases from V and 3 bases from J, leaving 13 bases between. The CDR3 is made up of 15 amino acids. The germline gives CDR1 LNHDA, CDR2 SQIVND (reference sequence). The chain's CDR3 is CASSIRRALTDTQYF. The CDR3, as DNA: TGTGCCAGTAGTATCCGGCGGGCCCTTACAGATACGCAGTATTTT.

The chain has TRBV6-7 and TRBJ2-7; 7 bases are shared with TRBD2. TRBV6-7 counts as an open reading frame of uncertain function. Trimming at V came to 2 bases and at J to 5 bases, leaving 12 bases not matched to a gene. The CDR3 is made up of 16 amino acids. The CDR3 nucleotides read TGTGCCAGCAGTTACGGGGGGGACTTCCTGCAGGACGAGCAGTACTTC. This translates into CASSYGGDFLQDEQYF.

This rearrangement joins TRBV5-1 to TRBJ2-1; tentatively, D is TRBD2 (5 bases). Trimming shortened V by 4 bases and J by 3 bases, and 14 bases separated the two germline ends. Germline CDR1 SGHRS, CDR2 YFSETQ. The CDR3 consists of 15 residues. The CDR3 loop is CASSKESGFYNEQFF. In DNA form, the CDR3 reads TGCGCCAGCAGCAAAGAAAGCGGATTCTACAATGAGCAGTTCTTC.

Written as DNA, the CDR3 is TGTGCCAGCAGCTTAGGAGCGGGAGGCACCGGGGAGCTGTTTTTT. This translates into CASSLGAGGTGELFF. This chain links TRBV7-2 with TRBJ2-2; 9 bases are a match to TRBD2. The CDR3 is 15 amino acids. With V trimmed by 1 base and J by 4 bases, 1 base remained unmatched. Germline-derived CDR1 and CDR2 are SGHTA and FQGNSA.

V gene TRBV11-3 combines with J gene TRBJ2-3; D may be TRBD2 (7 bases). The ends were cut back, 1 base at V and 5 bases at J, with 16 bases in the middle. The CDR3 totals 16 residues. Germline V gives CDR1 SGHNT, CDR2 YENEEA. The DNA for the CDR3 is TGTGCCAGCAGCTTAGTACACGGGGGGCGGAAAGATACGCAGTATTTT. It yields the protein CASSLVHGGRKDTQYF.

The chain recombines TRBV30 with TRBJ2-5; TRBD1 is a possible D gene (5 bases). Between the trimmed V and J ends, which lost 1 base and 1 base, there was a span of 7 bases. The CDR3 is made up of 13 amino acids. Germline assignment: CDR1 GTSNPN and CDR2 SVGIG (reference sequence). The CDR3 loop is CAWSGQIQETQYF. The CDR3 nucleotides read TGTGCCTGGAGTGGACAGATCCAAGAGACCCAGTACTTC.

The genes are TRBV9 and TRBJ2-2, with 11 bases that match TRBD2. V lost 3 bases to trimming and J lost 1 base; unmatched junction nucleotides: 8. Germline V gene lookup returns CDR1 SGDLS and CDR2 YYNGEE. This CDR3 has 18 amino acids. The chain's CDR3 is CASSARGGLAGNTGELFF. CDR3 DNA sequence: TGTGCCAGCAGCGCGCGAGGAGGACTAGCGGGGAACACCGGGGAGCTGTTTTTT.

V and J are TRBV4-1 and TRBJ1-5, with D maybe TRBD1 (6 bases). Germline V gene sequence: CDR1 MGHRA, CDR2 YSYEKL. This CDR3 contains 16 residues. V lost 0 bases and J 0 bases, leaving 9 bases between the germline ends. The CDR3 coding sequence is TGCGCCAGCAGCCAAGAAGGACAGCCTAGCAATCAGCCCCAGCATTTT. Its translation is CASSQEGQPSNQPQHF.

As concerns this clone: Possible read error: a much larger clone is one base away. The same CDR3 arises from other DNA sequences in this sample as well. The chain carries TRBV30 and TRBJ2-3; either TRBD1 or TRBD2 may supply D (5 bases each). The CDR3 spans 15 residues. Trimming shortened V by 0 bases and J by 5 bases, and 15 bases separated the two germline ends. From germline, CDR1 is GTSNPN and CDR2 SVGIG (reference sequence). The CDR3 region has the DNA TGTGCCTGGAGTGTGGGCAGCCCGAGGGGAGATACGCAGTATTTT. Protein: CAWSVGSPRGDTQYF.

The rearrangement joins TRBV5-1 to TRBJ1-2, with D unclear. Germline values: CDR1 SGHRS, CDR2 YFSETQ. V gave up 0 bases and J gave up 5 bases, with 8 bases separating them. The CDR3 extends over 13 amino acids. The CDR3 sequence: CASSLGFEYGYTF. CDR3 nucleotides: TGCGCCAGCAGCTTGGGGTTTGAGTATGGCTACACCTTC.

This chain connects TRBV6-5 to TRBJ1-1; D gene ambiguous. Per the germline V gene, CDR1 is MNHEY and CDR2 is SVGAGI. The CDR3 spans 11 residues. Trimming left V 7 bases short and J 5 bases short, with 8 bases between. The CDR3 DNA is TGTGCCAGCATGAGAGAAACTGAAGCTTTCTTT. This sequence encodes CASMRETEAFF.

The chain has TRBV6-1 and TRBJ1-2, with D tentatively TRBD1 (6 bases). V lost 4 bases to trimming and J lost 2 bases, with 11 bases between them. CDR3 length equals 14 residues. The germline V gene encodes CDR1 MNHNS and CDR2 SASEGT. CDR3 in amino acids: CASSVIRGNYGYTF. The CDR3, as DNA: TGTGCCAGCAGTGTAATTAGGGGGAACTATGGCTACACCTTC.

This rearrangement joins TRBV2 to TRBJ2-2, with TRBD2 as a possible D gene (5 bases). Looked up from germline, CDR1 is SNHLY and CDR2 is FYNNEI. V was clipped by 6 bases and J by 0 bases, with 14 bases between them. The CDR3 consists of 16 residues. The CDR3 sequence: CASRRRTGSNTGELFF. The CDR3 DNA reads as TGTGCCAGCAGGCGGAGGACTGGCTCGAACACCGGGGAGCTGTTTTTT. The full variable domain, rest sourced from reference TRBV2 and TRBJ2-2, is EPEVTQTPSHQVTQMGQEVILRCVPISNHLYFYWYRQILGQKVEFLVSFYNNEISEKSEIFDDQFSVERPDGSNFTLKIRSTKLEDSAMYFCASRRRTGSNTGELFFGEGSRLTVL.

The rearrangement links TRBV5-4 to TRBJ2-5; 7 positions agree with TRBD1. The V gene's germline CDR1 is SGHNT and CDR2 YYREEE (reference sequence). V was clipped by 4 bases and J by 1 base; unmatched bases: 10. The CDR3 sequence is 16 residues long. In DNA, the CDR3 is TGTGCCAGCAGCCTGGGAACGACAGGGACCCAAGAGACCCAGTACTTC. This gives the protein CASSLGTTGTQETQYF.

The chain joins TRBV28 to TRBJ1-1; D might be TRBD1 (5 bases). Germline CDR1 is MDHEN and CDR2 is SYDVKM. CDR3 size: 16 residues. V lost 1 base, J lost 3 bases, and 15 bases lay in between. CDR3 sequence reads: CASSLLRGRGDTEAFF. As DNA, the CDR3 is TGTGCCAGCAGTTTATTGCGGGGTAGAGGGGACACTGAAGCTTTCTTT. The complete variable domain, with remaining parts taken from reference TRBV28 and TRBJ1-1, reads DVKVTQSSRYLVKRTGEKVFLECVQDMDHENMFWYRQDPGLGLRLIYFSYDVKMKEKGDIPEGYSVSREKKERFSLILESASTNQTSMYLCASSLLRGRGDTEAFFGQGTRLTVV.

The genes are TRBV5-1 and TRBJ2-5; either TRBD1 or TRBD2 may supply D (7 bases each). Trimming removed 4 bases at V and 2 bases at J, with 18 bases between. This CDR3 region has 16 residues. Germline V lookup: CDR1 SGHRS, CDR2 YFSETQ. The CDR3 loop is CASSPVRGGLQETQYF. In DNA, the CDR3 is TGCGCCAGCAGCCCCGTCAGGGGGGGGTTACAAGAGACCCAGTACTTC.

Only one count was recorded for this clone. This chain connects TRBV10-3 to TRBJ2-5, with D hard to call. The V end was cut by 3 bases, the J end by 5 bases, with 10 bases between. The germline V gene encodes CDR1 ENHRY and CDR2 SYGVKD. The CDR3 spans 13 residues. Here the CDR3 reads CAISESAGETQYF. In DNA, the CDR3 is TGTGCCATCAGTGAATCGGCTGGGGAGACCCAGTACTTC.

Notes on this clone: Its ends do not fully match the called genes, so a read error is possible. J is TRBJ2-1 and V is TRBV9, with 11 bases aligning to TRBD2. The CDR3 covers 17 residues. CDR1 SGDLS and CDR2 YYNGEE come from the germline V gene. Written as DNA, the CDR3 is TGTGCCAGCAGCGGGGGAGGGACTAGCGGTAACTACTATGAGCAGTTCTTC. It is translated as CASSGGGTSGNYYEQFF. The whole variable domain, remainder taken from reference TRBV9 and TRBJ2-1, is DSGVTQTPKHLITATGQRVTLRCSPRSGDLSVYWYQQSLDQGLQFLIQYYNGEERAKGNILERFSAQQFPDLHSELNLSSLELGDSALYFCASSGGGTSGNYYEQFFGPGTRLTVL.

In nucleotides, the CDR3 is TGTGCCATCAGTGAGGGGAGGGGCGCAGATACGCAGTATTTT. Its translation: CAISEGRGADTQYF. This chain joins TRBV10-3 and TRBJ2-3; TRBD2 matches 7 bases. V trimming: 2 bases; J trimming: 4 bases; junction bases outside the gene matches: 3. The CDR3 is made up of 14 amino acids. The germline V gene encodes CDR1 ENHRY and CDR2 SYGVKD.

The chain employs TRBV29-1 and TRBJ2-2; no reliable D call. The CDR3 sequence is 13 residues long. The V gene's germline CDR1 is SQVTM and CDR2 ANQGSEA. V lost 3 bases and J 1 base, leaving 6 bases between the germline ends. CDR3 amino acids: CSVDSLNTGELFF. CDR3 nucleotide sequence: TGCAGCGTTGATAGCCTGAACACCGGGGAGCTGTTTTTT.

The rearrangement uses TRBV7-2 and TRBJ2-1; 10 positions match TRBD2. V shed 1 base, J shed 9 bases, and the junction held 9 bases outside the gene matches. The germline V gene has CDR1 SGHTA and CDR2 FQGNSA. The CDR3 spans 16 residues. The CDR3 is CASSLVASGSKVEQFF. CDR3 DNA: TGTGCCAGCAGCTTAGTGGCTAGCGGGAGCAAGGTTGAGCAGTTCTTC.

The V call is TRBV6-5, the J call TRBJ2-5; no reliable D call. The closer fit of TRBJ2-7 to the DNA end suggests the J call may be wrong. The CDR3 has 15 amino acids. CDR1 and CDR2 (germline): MNHEY, SVGAGI. In nucleotides, the CDR3 is TGTGCCAGCAGCCAAACTGGGAAGGGAATCTACGAGCAGTACTTC. Translation: CASSQTGKGIYEQYF.

The chain joins TRBV30 to TRBJ2-1; 8 bases line up with TRBD2. The germline V gene has CDR1 GTSNPN and CDR2 SVGIG (reference sequence). This CDR3 region has 15 residues. Trimming at V came to 0 bases and at J to 2 bases, leaving 3 bases not matched to a gene. The CDR3: CAWSVEAGAYNEQFF. The CDR3 bases are TGTGCCTGGAGTGTAGAAGCGGGGGCCTACAATGAGCAGTTCTTC.

In regard to this clone: This sample includes further DNA sequences coding for the same CDR3. The chain has TRBV7-3 and TRBJ2-2; D ambiguous. V dropped 5 bases and J dropped 3 bases, with 4 bases sitting between them. CDR1 SGHTA and CDR2 FQGTGA come from the germline V gene. This CDR3 is 12 amino acids long. CDR3 residues: CASSLDTGELFF. CDR3 sequence (DNA): TGTGCCAGCAGCCTCGACACCGGGGAGCTGTTTTTT.